These T cell receptor beta chains were read from a single sample in a study of blood T cell repertoires in COVID-19. Sequencing was performed with immunoSEQ multiplex PCR; in TCRdb, only in-frame clones are kept and a portion is missing. The table records 360,000 or so clones, approximately 90% of them present only once. Sequencing was performed on peripheral blood. These TCRs come from a woman between 55 and 75 years old with COVID-19, enrolled during active disease. Both conserved end residues are part of each CDR3. A D gene is named only where the DNA matches it firmly. The size field is filled for only some rows; it gives once, few, many or a size class.

D gene: TRBD2; V gene: TRBV5-1; J gene: TRBJ2-2; clone size: NA; CDR3 DNA: TGCGCCAGCAGCCCTAGACTAGCGGGGCAGAAAGTTAACACCGGGGAGCTGTTTTTT; CDR3 protein: CASSPRLAGQKVNTGELFF
D gene: TRBD1; V gene: TRBV12-5; J gene: TRBJ2-2; clone size: NA; CDR3 DNA: TGTGCTAGTGGTTTGATGACAGGGGGGTCCCTGGCCGGGGAGCTGTTTTTT; CDR3 protein: CASGLMTGGSLAGELFF
D gene: NA; V gene: TRBV19; J gene: TRBJ2-2; clone size: NA; CDR3 DNA: TGTGCCAGTAGTATGAGGGCTTCCGGGGAGCTGTTTTTT; CDR3 protein: CASSMRASGELFF
D gene: TRBD2; V gene: TRBV19; J gene: TRBJ2-7; clone size: NA; CDR3 DNA: TGTGCCAGTAGCGACGAGCGGGGGTTAACCTACGAGCAGTACTTC; CDR3 protein: CASSDERGLTYEQYF
D gene: TRBD1; V gene: TRBV7-9; J gene: TRBJ1-6; clone size: NA; CDR3 DNA: TGTGCCAGCAGCTCAGGGACAGGCGACGCATCACCCCTCCACTTT; CDR3 protein: CASSSGTGDASPLHF
D gene: NA; V gene: TRBV2; J gene: TRBJ2-7; clone size: NA; CDR3 DNA: TGTGCCAGCAGTCGCCCCGAAGGGGTGTACTACGAGCAGTACTTC; CDR3 protein: CASSRPEGVYYEQYF
D gene: TRBD1; V gene: TRBV28; J gene: TRBJ1-5; clone size: NA; CDR3 DNA: TGTGCCAGCAGGCCGGGACAGGGCAACAATCAGCCCCAGCATTTT; CDR3 protein: CASRPGQGNNQPQHF
D gene: NA; V gene: TRBV18; J gene: TRBJ1-2; clone size: NA; CDR3 DNA: TGTGCCAGCTCACCCGCGGGCACATCCTATGGCTACACCTTC; CDR3 protein: CASSPAGTSYGYTF
D gene: TRBD2; V gene: TRBV6-2/TRBV6-3; J gene: TRBJ2-7; clone size: NA; CDR3 DNA: TGTGCCAGCAGTTACGGGCTAGCGGGGTTGGGCTACGAGCAGTACTTC; CDR3 protein: CASSYGLAGLGYEQYF
D gene: NA; V gene: TRBV7-9; J gene: TRBJ1-1; clone size: NA; CDR3 DNA: TGTGCCAGCAGTCACTATACGATGAACACTGAAGCTTTCTTT; CDR3 protein: CASSHYTMNTEAFF
D gene: NA; V gene: TRBV7-9; J gene: TRBJ1-1; clone size: once; CDR3 DNA: TGTGCCAGCAGCGTAGGTATGGGGGGAAACACTGAAGCTTTCTTT; CDR3 protein: CASSVGMGGNTEAFF
D gene: NA; V gene: TRBV9; J gene: TRBJ2-6; clone size: NA; CDR3 DNA: TGTGCCAGCAGCGCCAGCTCTGGGGCCAACGTCCTGACTTTC; CDR3 protein: CASSASSGANVLTF
D gene: TRBD1; V gene: TRBV7-6; J gene: TRBJ2-3; clone size: NA; CDR3 DNA: TGTGCCAGCAGCACCGGGGACAGGGGGCGAGCAGATACGCAGTATTTT; CDR3 protein: CASSTGDRGRADTQYF
D gene: NA; V gene: TRBV10-1; J gene: TRBJ1-1; clone size: NA; CDR3 DNA: TGCGCCAGCAGTGGACAGCAGAACACTGAAGCTTTCTTT; CDR3 protein: CASSGQQNTEAFF
D gene: TRBD2; V gene: TRBV5-4; J gene: TRBJ2-3; clone size: NA; CDR3 DNA: TGTGCCAGCAGCCAAAAACTAGCGGGGGCCGCGAACACAGATACGCAGTATTTT; CDR3 protein: CASSQKLAGAANTDTQYF
D gene: NA; V gene: TRBV2; J gene: TRBJ2-3; clone size: NA; CDR3 DNA: TGTGCCAGCAGTGATGAACGGGGGAGCACAGATACGCAGTATTTT; CDR3 protein: CASSDERGSTDTQYF